Below, 17 T cell receptor beta chains from the same sample are listed, as sequenced in a study of blood T cell repertoires in COVID-19. Repertoires were generated with immunoSEQ multiplex PCR, while TCRdb's copy carries only in-frame clones and drops some. The sample has under 250,000 clones, roughly 88% seen once. Material for sequencing was peripheral blood. Every receptor here comes from a man over 45 with COVID-19, enrolled during active disease.

J is TRBJ2-1 and V is TRBV9; 8 nucleotides align to TRBD2. V gave up 2 bases and J gave up 2 bases; unmatched junction bases: 9. The CDR3 extends over 17 amino acids. Per the germline V gene, CDR1 is SGDLS and CDR2 is YYNGEE. The CDR3 DNA sequence: TGTGCCAGCAGCGTCGGACTAAGCGGGAGCACCTACAATGAGCAGTTCTTC. It translates to CASSVGLSGSTYNEQFF.

CDR3 in amino acids: CASSPPRTGNTEAFF. The CDR3, as DNA: TGTGCCAGCTCACCCCCCCGGACAGGGAACACTGAAGCTTTCTTT. This chain joins TRBV18 and TRBJ1-1; TRBD1 agrees at 7 bases. Germline V gives CDR1 KGHSH, CDR2 LQKENI. The CDR3 runs 15 residues. V shed 3 bases and J 1 base; nucleotides not matched to a gene: 5.

This chain joins TRBV3-1 (or the pseudogene TRBV3-2) and TRBJ1-2; D gene ambiguous. This CDR3 spans 14 amino acids. V was trimmed by 1 base and J by 6 bases, leaving 12 bases between them. Germline CDR1 and CDR2: LGHDT and YNNKEL (reference sequence). The CDR3 region has the DNA TGTGCCAGCAGCCAAGTGTCCCTCCGGGATGGCTACACCTTC. Protein: CASSQVSLRDGYTF.

V usage is TRBV10-3 and J usage is TRBJ2-1, with a weak D call TRBD2 (5 bases). Looked up from germline, CDR1 is ENHRY and CDR2 is SYGVKD. Trimming stripped 3 bases from V and 14 bases from J, with 20 bases between. The CDR3 loop spans 14 amino acids. The CDR3 DNA is TGTGCCATCAGTGAAAATTCGGCGGGTGTGGTCAAGTTCTTC. Amino acids: CAISENSAGVVKFF.

The gene calls are TRBV3-1 (or the pseudogene TRBV3-2) and TRBJ1-1, with TRBD1 matching 8 bases. Per the germline V gene, CDR1 is LGHDT and CDR2 is YNNKEL (reference sequence). The CDR3 contains 12 residues. The J segment lost 10 bases and the V segment lost 1 base, leaving 2 bases of the junction unmatched. CDR3 in amino acids: CASSQATGGAFF. In nucleotides, the CDR3 is TGTGCCAGCAGCCAAGCAACAGGGGGAGCTTTCTTT.

The J gene is TRBJ2-7, the V gene TRBV6-5; 8 nucleotides align to TRBD1. CDR3 length: 14 residues. V lost 6 bases and J lost 2; bases outside the gene matches: 6. Germline V lookup: CDR1 MNHEY, CDR2 SVGAGI. The CDR3 loop is CASSRDRLTYEQYF. DNA of the CDR3: TGTGCCAGCAGCCGGGACAGGCTTACCTACGAGCAGTACTTC.

The CDR3 DNA follows: TGTGCCAGCAGCCTACCCTTAGTGGGCGCGGGGAGTAGTGAGCAGTTCTTC. Its translation is CASSLPLVGAGSSEQFF. The chain links TRBV5-4 to TRBJ2-1; D is perhaps TRBD2 (6 bases). Germline loops: CDR1 SGHNT, CDR2 YYREEE (reference sequence). There are 17 residues in the CDR3. V was shortened by 4 bases and J by 9 bases, with 26 bases between the two germline ends.

This clone was counted a single time. This chain joins TRBV4-1 and TRBJ2-1; a possible D gene is TRBD2 (6 bases). Trimming pared 5 bases from V and 9 bases from J, leaving 26 bases between. This CDR3 has 17 residues. CDR1 and CDR2 from the germline V gene are MGHRA and YSYEKL. CDR3 nucleotide sequence: TGCGCCAGCAGCATAGCGGTCCTCCAGGCGGGAATAGGTGAGCAGTTCTTC. It is translated as CASSIAVLQAGIGEQFF.

A remark on this clone: Distinct nucleotide sequences in the sample also encode this CDR3. The chain carries TRBV3-1 (or the pseudogene TRBV3-2) and TRBJ2-1; 11 bases map to TRBD2. The CDR3 covers 15 residues. Germline V gives CDR1 LGHDT, CDR2 YNNKEL (reference sequence). With 4 bases clipped from V and 4 bases from J, the junction kept 3 bases outside the gene matches. The CDR3 sequence is CASSPGLAGYNEQFF. The CDR3 DNA reads TGTGCCAGCAGCCCCGGACTAGCGGGTTACAATGAGCAGTTCTTC.

The chain couples TRBV19 to TRBJ1-5; maybe TRBD1 (5 bases). V dropped 7 bases and J dropped 3 bases, with 10 bases sitting between them. CDR3 length equals 13 residues. Germline-derived CDR1 and CDR2 are LNHDA and SQIVND (reference sequence). For the CDR3, the DNA is TGTGCCAGTAATACAGGCCACAATCAGCCCCAGCATTTT. This translates into CASNTGHNQPQHF.

This sequence joins TRBV28 and TRBJ2-7; 15 bases are a match to TRBD2. Germline trimming cut 6 bases from V and 3 bases from J; bases unmatched to any gene: 12. Germline lookup yields CDR1 MDHEN and CDR2 SYDVKM. The CDR3 is 18 amino acids. The CDR3 region has the DNA TGTGCCAGCAGGTCTCCGGGACTAGCGGGAGGAGAGGGCTACGAGCAGTACTTC. Translated, it gives CASRSPGLAGGEGYEQYF. The whole variable domain, remainder taken from reference TRBV28 and TRBJ2-7, is DVKVTQSSRYLVKRTGEKVFLECVQDMDHENMFWYRQDPGLGLRLIYFSYDVKMKEKGDIPEGYSVSREKKERFSLILESASTNQTSMYLCASRSPGLAGGEGYEQYFGPGTRLTVT.

The chain carries TRBV18 and TRBJ1-2; no firm D call. Trimming stripped 0 bases from V and 8 bases from J, with 13 bases between. Germline lookup yields CDR1 KGHSH and CDR2 LQKENI. The CDR3 sequence is 14 residues long. The CDR3 DNA follows: TGTGCCAGCTCACCACCGTTGGTAAGCGTCGGCTACACCTTC. This sequence encodes CASSPPLVSVGYTF.

The chain carries TRBV19 and TRBJ1-2; unclear D gene. The V end was cut by 5 bases, the J end by 5 bases, with 12 bases between. The CDR3 contains 13 residues. The germline CDR1 and CDR2 sequences are LNHDA and SQIVND (reference sequence). The CDR3 DNA is TGTGCCAGTAGTCCCCAAGCGTCGTATGGCTACACCTTC. Encoded protein: CASSPQASYGYTF.

The chain is built from TRBV4-1 and TRBJ2-2; a possible D gene is TRBD1 (6 bases). Trimming removed 0 bases from V and 2 bases from J, with 13 bases in between. The length of the CDR3 is 17 residues. The V gene's germline CDR1 is MGHRA and CDR2 YSYEKL. CDR3 protein: CASSQESGTQNTGELFF. DNA of the CDR3: TGCGCCAGCAGCCAAGAGTCCGGGACACAAAACACCGGGGAGCTGTTTTTT.

The chain is built from TRBV28 and TRBJ1-4; D not certain. Germline CDR1 is MDHEN and CDR2 is SYDVKM. V lost 3 bases, J lost 0 bases, and 14 bases lay in between. The CDR3 has 17 amino acids. The DNA for the CDR3 is TGTGCCAGCAGTTTGTTCGGAGAGACGGCAACTAATGAAAAACTGTTTTTT. The encoded protein is CASSLFGETATNEKLFF.

The chain links TRBV29-1 to TRBJ2-2, with 10 nucleotides matching TRBD1. CDR3 length equals 16 residues. The J segment lost 1 base and the V segment lost 7 bases, leaving 9 bases of the junction unmatched. Per germline, CDR1 SQVTM and CDR2 ANQGSEA. CDR3 in amino acids: CSGGQGSNWNTGELFF. The DNA for the CDR3 is TGCAGCGGGGGACAGGGGAGTAACTGGAACACCGGGGAGCTGTTTTTT.

The chain recombines TRBV12-3 or TRBV12-4 with TRBJ2-5, with a weak D call TRBD1 (6 bases). The CDR3 has 11 amino acids. Trimming pared 2 bases from V and 9 bases from J, leaving 7 bases between. CDR3 DNA sequence: TGTGCCAGCAGTTTAACAGGGCCCCAGTACTTC. As protein: CASSLTGPQYF.